Listed here are 9 T cell receptor beta chains from one sample, sequenced in a study of blood T cell repertoires in COVID-19. The table came from immunoSEQ multiplex PCR; TCRdb's copy has only in-frame clones and leaves some out. The table has approximately 400,000 clones, over 80% seen once. Material for sequencing was PBMCs or T cells enriched from blood (not recorded which). These receptors all come from a woman aged 45-60 years who had recovered from COVID-19.

This rearrangement joins TRBV18 to TRBJ2-1, with 10 bases matching TRBD1. V gave up 6 bases and J gave up 6 bases; unmatched junction bases: 8. The CDR3 spans 15 residues. The V gene's germline CDR1 is KGHSH and CDR2 LQKENI. CDR3 nucleotide sequence: TGTGCCAGCTCCCAAGACAGGGGGCTAGGCAATGAGCAGTTCTTC. Protein product: CASSQDRGLGNEQFF.

This clone was observed a single time. The chain employs TRBV7-3 and TRBJ1-1; no definite D call. Germline V gives CDR1 SGHTA, CDR2 FQGTGA. Trimming pared 2 bases from V and 7 bases from J, leaving 20 bases between. The CDR3 runs to 16 residues. CDR3 bases: TGTGCCAGCAGCTTATATCCGGTGGCAGGACTCAATGAAGCTTTCTTT. Protein product: CASSLYPVAGLNEAFF.

This chain links TRBV9 with TRBJ2-1; 8 nucleotides match TRBD2. Germline-derived CDR1 and CDR2 are SGDLS and YYNGEE. This CDR3 comprises 16 residues. The trim removed 0 bases at V and 7 bases at J, leaving 9 bases unmatched. The CDR3 here is CASSVGRTSLSNEQFF. The CDR3 DNA follows: TGTGCCAGCAGCGTAGGAAGGACTAGCCTTAGTAATGAGCAGTTCTTC.

Only one count was recorded for this clone. V gene TRBV3-1 (or the pseudogene TRBV3-2) combines with J gene TRBJ2-5; maybe TRBD1 (6 bases). Germline CDR1 reads LGHDT; CDR2 reads YNNKEL (reference sequence). The CDR3 is 16 residues long. V was pared by 4 bases and J by 2 bases, with 17 bases between. The CDR3 DNA reads TGTGCCAGCAGCCTACTAGGGGGAAGAACGCAAGAGACCCAGTACTTC. This gives the protein CASSLLGGRTQETQYF.

V and J are TRBV15 and TRBJ2-1, with 11 bases matching TRBD2. Germline V gives CDR1 LNHNV, CDR2 YYDKDF (reference sequence). CDR3 length: 19 residues. V lost 1 base and J lost 4; bases outside the gene matches: 12. CDR3 DNA: TGTGCCACCAGCAGAGGGCTAACCGGACTAGCGGGTGTATACAATGAGCAGTTCTTC. This encodes CATSRGLTGLAGVYNEQFF.

This chain connects TRBV3-1 (or the pseudogene TRBV3-2) to TRBJ2-1, with TRBD2 identical over 9 bases. The CDR3 runs to 16 residues. After removal of 1 base from V and 7 bases from J, the junction contained 8 bases not matched to a gene. CDR1 and CDR2 from the germline V gene are LGHDT and YNNKEL (reference sequence). The CDR3 nucleotides are TGTGCCAGCAGCCAAGTAAGGTCAAGCGGGAGGAATGAGCAGTTCTTC. This codes for CASSQVRSSGRNEQFF.

On this clone: This same CDR3 is encoded by further DNA sequences in the sample. This sequence joins TRBV5-1 and TRBJ1-1; weak D call: TRBD1 (6 bases). Germline CDR1 is SGHRS and CDR2 is YFSETQ. The CDR3 consists of 13 residues. With 0 bases removed from V and 4 bases from J, the gap between germline ends came to 7 bases. CDR3 bases: TGCGCCAGCAGCTTGGACAGGGCCACTGAAGCTTTCTTT. It is translated as CASSLDRATEAFF.

The chain has TRBV19 and TRBJ1-2; 10 bases agree with TRBD1. Looked up from germline, CDR1 is LNHDA and CDR2 is SQIVND (reference sequence). CDR3 length: 15 residues. Trimming removed 5 bases from V and 6 bases from J; junction bases left unmatched: 9. The DNA for the CDR3 is TGTGCCAGTAGTTCCGGGACAGGGGTCTTGCATGGCTACACCTTC. It codes for CASSSGTGVLHGYTF. The full variable domain, with the rest looked up from reference TRBV19 and TRBJ1-2, is DGGITQSPKYLFRKEGQNVTLSCEQNLNHDAMYWYRQDPGQGLRLIYYSQIVNDFQKGDIAEGYSVSREKKESFPLTVTSAQKNPTAFYLCASSSGTGVLHGYTFGSGTRLTVV.

The chain carries TRBV5-6 and TRBJ1-1; 8 positions agree with TRBD1. The germline V gene has CDR1 SGHDT and CDR2 YYEEEE. This CDR3 is 15 amino acids long. V dropped 5 bases and J dropped 3; count of bases not matched to a gene: 9. As DNA, the CDR3 is TGTGCCAGCAGTCCGGTAGGACAGGGCTACACTGAAGCTTTCTTT. Its translation is CASSPVGQGYTEAFF.